These 9 T cell receptor beta chains were all obtained from the same sample, sequenced in a study of immune characterization of retroperitoneal liposarcoma. TCRdb passed the PCR reads through MiXCR, listing each CDR3 protein once. This table holds approximately 7,000 distinct CDR3 sequences, 25% to 30% found once. Sequenced sample: blood. All receptors come from a male donor with retroperitoneal liposarcoma.

This clonotype was seen once. The chain uses TRBV6-1 and TRBJ2-5; D gene ambiguous. The J call may be in error: the DNA end matches TRBJ2-7 better. There are 12 residues in the CDR3. Germline CDR1 MNHNS, CDR2 SASEGT. The DNA of the CDR3 is TGTGCCAGCAGTGAAGGGTTTTCCGAGCAGTACTTC. Translating it yields CASSEGFSEQYF.

This clonotype is medium-sized. A junction boundary mismatches the germline segment, possibly from a read error. The chain has TRBV6-1 and TRBJ2-3; TRBD1 might be the D (6 bases). Germline V gives CDR1 MNHNS, CDR2 SASEGT. CDR3 length: 15 residues. The DNA for the CDR3 is TGTGCCAGCAGTACTGATGACAGGCCCACATATACGCAGTATTTT. This gives the protein CASSTDDRPTYTQYF.

This chain links TRBV4-1 with TRBJ1-4; 8 bases agree with TRBD1. The length of the CDR3 is 16 residues. CDR1 and CDR2 (germline): MGHRA, YSYEKL. V shed 4 bases and J 5 bases; nucleotides not matched to a gene: 9. This CDR3 reads CASSRTWTGQNEKLFF. CDR3 nucleotides: TGCGCCAGCAGCCGGACGTGGACAGGGCAGAATGAAAAACTGTTTTTT.

This clonotype was detected ten times or more. The rearrangement links TRBV6-1 to TRBJ2-5; TRBD1 agrees at 7 bases. The CDR3 sequence is 15 residues long. Germline trimming cut 1 base from V and 6 bases from J; bases unmatched to any gene: 8. Germline values: CDR1 MNHNS, CDR2 SASEGT. The CDR3 sequence is CASSEVTGVLQTQYF. In DNA form, the CDR3 reads TGTGCCAGCAGTGAAGTTACAGGGGTGTTACAGACCCAGTACTTC.

The chain carries TRBV4-1 and TRBJ2-1; no clear D gene. Judging by the DNA end, TRBJ2-7 fits better; the J call may be wrong. Germline-derived CDR1 and CDR2 are MGHRA and YSYEKL. The CDR3 consists of 17 residues. As DNA, the CDR3 is TGCGCCAGCAGCCAAGAAATTCCGGGCGCTTACTCCTACGAGCAGTACTTC. Translating gives CASSQEIPGAYSYEQYF.

This clonotype counts as large. V usage is TRBV6-1 and J usage is TRBJ1-1; D is possibly TRBD1 (5 bases). The CDR3 length is 14 residues. Germline-derived CDR1 and CDR2 are MNHNS and SASEGT. The V end lost 10 bases, the J end lost 0 bases, and 15 bases lay between the germline ends. CDR3 region: CATTSGGLNTEAFF. CDR3 nucleotide sequence: TGTGCCACCACATCGGGGGGGTTGAACACTGAAGCTTTCTTT.

The rearrangement links TRBV6-1 to TRBJ1-1; 10 bases match TRBD1. CDR1 is MNHNS, CDR2 SASEGT, per germline. The CDR3 is 13 residues long. The V segment lost 8 bases and the J segment 4 bases; nucleotides outside the gene matches: 4. The chain's CDR3 is CASRDRGLTEAFF. The CDR3, as DNA: TGTGCCAGCCGGGACAGGGGTCTCACTGAAGCTTTCTTT.

This clonotype turned up a few times. In nucleotides, the CDR3 is TGTGCCAGCAGTTTGTCTAGCGGGAGGGGGTCCTACGAGCAGTACTTC. Encoded protein: CASSLSSGRGSYEQYF. V is TRBV12-3 or TRBV12-4 and J is TRBJ2-7; 12 bases fit TRBD2. Losses at the gene ends were 3 bases for V and 1 base for J; bases not matched to a gene: 4. The CDR3 length is 16 residues.

This clonotype was seen only a few times. V usage is TRBV3-1 and J usage is TRBJ2-1; D not certain. The J call may be wrong; the DNA end is better matched by TRBJ2-7. The CDR3 is 12 residues long. CDR1 is LGHDT and CDR2 is YNNKEL in the germline V gene (reference sequence). CDR3 region: CASSQSVLEQYF. DNA for the CDR3: TGTGCCAGCAGCCAAAGTGTACTCGAGCAGTACTTC.